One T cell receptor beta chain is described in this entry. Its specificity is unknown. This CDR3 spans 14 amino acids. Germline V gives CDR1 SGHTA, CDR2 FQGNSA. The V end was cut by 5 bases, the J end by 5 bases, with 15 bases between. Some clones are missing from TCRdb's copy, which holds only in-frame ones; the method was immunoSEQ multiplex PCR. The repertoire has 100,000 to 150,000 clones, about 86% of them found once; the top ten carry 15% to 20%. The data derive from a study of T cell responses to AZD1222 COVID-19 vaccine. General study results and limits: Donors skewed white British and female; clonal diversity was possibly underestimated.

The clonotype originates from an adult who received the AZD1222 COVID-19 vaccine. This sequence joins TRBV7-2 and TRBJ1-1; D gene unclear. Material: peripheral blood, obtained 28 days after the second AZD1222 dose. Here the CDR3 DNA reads TGTGCCAGCAGCCCGGGTCCAGTGGGGACTGAAGCTTTCTTT. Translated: CASSPGPVGTEAFF.